A selection of T cell receptor delta chains follows, all from one sample in a study of delta chains in infants with herpesvirus infections. TCRdb redid the clone calls on the RT-PCR reads with CATT. Altogether about 1,700 delta-chain clones are present, 28% being singletons, with the ten largest covering around 9.9%. The sample was peripheral blood, taken at time point 3 of longitudinal follow-up. The receptor set was obtained from a human donor who was a Ugandan infant, either HIV-exposed or HIV-unexposed (not recorded which). CDR3s include the opening cysteine and the closing phenylalanine or tryptophan. A D gene is named only where the DNA matches it firmly. Not every row has a clone size; where given, it reads once, few, many or a size class.

CDR3nt,CDR3aa,v_gene,len,j_gene,d_gene,abundance
TGTGCCTGTGACACCGTTCCTACCCCGGAGGCAAGCACCGATAAACTCATCTTT,CACDTVPTPEASTDKLIF,TRDV2,18,TRDJ1,TRDD2,large
TGTGCCTGTGACACTCTTCTTCCTACGGCTACTGGGGTGTACACCGATAAACTCATCTTT,CACDTLLPTATGVYTDKLIF,TRDV2,20,TRDJ1,-,-
TGTGCAGCAAGTATACGCCCCTTCCTACCCAACACCGATAAACTCATCTTT,CAASIRPFLPNTDKLIF,TRAV29/DV5,17,TRDJ1,TRDD2,-
TGTGCTCTTGGGGAAGAAAAAGGCCTTCCTAGCCCCCTGGGGACCGATTTTTACACCGATAAACTCATCTTT,CALGEEKGLPSPLGTDFYTDKLIF,TRDV1,24,TRDJ1,TRDD2,-
TGTGCTCTTGGGGAACTGGTTACTCAACCTTCCACCGATAAACTCATCTTT,CALGELVTQPSTDKLIF,TRDV1,17,TRDJ1,-,large
TGTGCTCTTGGGGCCCTAAGACCTACCCCTGTACTGGGAGACACCGATAAACTCATCTTT,CALGALRPTPVLGDTDKLIF,TRDV1,20,TRDJ1,-,large
TGTGCTCTTGGCCTATGGGGGATACAAGCCGATAAACTCATCTTT,CALGLWGIQADKLIF,TRDV1,15,TRDJ1,TRDD3,-
TGTGCCTACTACTGGGGGATACGTACCGATAAACTCATCTTT,CAYYWGIRTDKLIF,TRDV3,14,TRDJ1,TRDD3,once
TGTGCTCTTGGGGAAGTCTTCCTTGCTGGAGGCACCACCGATAAACTCATCTTT,CALGEVFLAGGTTDKLIF,TRDV1,18,TRDJ1,-,few
TGTGCTCTTGGGAAGGGGATCCTAGCCACATTTACTGGGGGACTCCTCTCGTACACCGATAAACTCATCTTT,CALGKGILATFTGGLLSYTDKLIF,TRDV1,24,TRDJ1,TRDD3,-
TGTGCTCTTGGGTCGAACCTGGGGGATACTCCCGATAAACTCATCTTT,CALGSNLGDTPDKLIF,TRDV1,16,TRDJ1,TRDD3,-
TGTGCCTGTGACACCACCTTCCTACTGGGGGATAGTTCCAACACCGATAAACTCATCTTT,CACDTTFLLGDSSNTDKLIF,TRDV2,20,TRDJ1,TRDD3,-
TGTGCTCTTGGGGAACTAATCCTACTTCAACCTACGCCCTACCCTCACACCGATAAACTCATCTTT,CALGELILLQPTPYPHTDKLIF,TRDV1,22,TRDJ1,-,medium-sized
TGTGCCTTTACGCTTCCTAGTCATTGCTGGGGGATATGCAATAAACTCATCTTT,CAFTLPSHCWGICNKLIF,TRDV3,18,TRDJ1,TRDD3,-
TGTGCCTGTGACATACTGGGGGATACGTCCTGGGACACCCGACAGATGTTTTTC,CACDILGDTSWDTRQMFF,TRDV2,18,TRDJ3,TRDD3,few
TGTGCCTGTGACACCGTGGTTCCCTATTATTCCGTTTTGGGGACCGAAGGACTCATCTTT,CACDTVVPYYSVLGTEGLIF,TRDV2,20,TRDJ1,-,-
TGTGCTCTTGGGGAATCTCTGGGGGTTGTGTACACCGATAAACTCATCTTT,CALGESLGVVYTDKLIF,TRDV1,17,TRDJ1,TRDD3,few
TGTGCTCTTGGGGATCAACTTCCTACAAAGGCAGATGGGGGGATACGCGATAAATACACCGATAAACTCATCTTT,CALGDQLPTKADGGIRDKYTDKLIF,TRDV1,25,TRDJ1,TRDD3,-
TGTGCTCTTGGGGACGATCACCACGTCCGTAAACTCATCTTT,CALGDDHHVRKLIF,TRDV1,14,TRDJ1,-,-
TGTGCTCTTGGGGCCACAACTTACTGGGGATTACGCACCGATAAACTCATCTTT,CALGATTYWGLRTDKLIF,TRDV1,18,TRDJ1,TRDD3,-
TGTGCCTGTGACACCGCGGGGATACCAAGCTCCTGGGACACCCGACAGATGTTTTTC,CACDTAGIPSSWDTRQMFF,TRDV2,19,TRDJ3,TRDD3,-
TGTGCCTGTGACTCCCTACTGGGGGATACTCGCAGCTCCTGGGACACCCGACAGATGTTTTTC,CACDSLLGDTRSSWDTRQMFF,TRDV2,21,TRDJ3,TRDD3,few
TGTGCTCTTGGGGCCACTCGGTCCTTTCCTACTAGGACTGGGGCTTTGCAACACACCGATAAACTCATCTTT,CALGATRSFPTRTGALQHTDKLIF,TRDV1,24,TRDJ1,-,large
TGTGCTCTTGGGGAGGGGGCCTTCCCCGGTGGCACCGATAAACTCATCTTT,CALGEGAFPGGTDKLIF,TRDV1,17,TRDJ1,-,large
TGTGCTCTTGGCGAACATTACCTTCCTACGGTTGTGGGGTGGGGGATACGGGACATAATTAGGTACACCGATAAACTCATCTTT,CALGEHYLPTVVGWGIRDIIRYTDKLIF,TRDV1,28,TRDJ1,TRDD3,few
TGTGCCTGTGACACCGTACTGGGGGATACCTGGGACACCCGACAGATGTTTTTC,CACDTVLGDTWDTRQMFF,TRDV2,18,TRDJ3,TRDD3,few
TGTGCCTGTTGGGGGATCACGAGCTCCTGGGACACCCGACAGATGTTTTTC,CACWGITSSWDTRQMFF,TRDV2,17,TRDJ3,TRDD3,-
TGTGCACTTGGGGAACCCCTGTACACCGATAAACTCATCTTT,CALGEPLYTDKLIF,TRDV1,14,TRDJ1,-,-
TGTGCCTGTGACACCGTAGGGGATACCTCTTTGACAGCACAACTCTTCTTT,CACDTVGDTSLTAQLFF,TRDV2,17,TRDJ2,TRDD3,medium-sized
TGTGCTCTTGGGGAAAACCCTCCGGGGTACGCTGGGGGATGGCAGTGCGATAAACTCATCTTT,CALGENPPGYAGGWQCDKLIF,TRDV1,21,TRDJ1,TRDD3,-
TGTGCTCTTGGGGAACTAAGGTCCCCAACCCACACCGATAAACTCATCTTT,CALGELRSPTHTDKLIF,TRDV1,17,TRDJ1,-,large
TGTGCTCTTGGGGAGGACCTTCCTGCCGGGGGATACACCGATAAACTCATCTTT,CALGEDLPAGGYTDKLIF,TRDV1,18,TRDJ1,-,-
TGTGCTCTTGGGGAAAATCTGGTCGGGGGGGATATTACGAGCTCCTGGGACACCCGACAGATGTTTTTC,CALGENLVGGDITSSWDTRQMFF,TRDV1,23,TRDJ3,TRDD3,few
TGTGCTCTTGGGGAACTGCGCCCTACGAGGGGATACCGGGGCCACGCCGATAAACTCATCTTT,CALGELRPTRGYRGHADKLIF,TRDV1,21,TRDJ1,TRDD3,-
TGTGCTCTTGGGGAACTAGACCCCCCTAAGGTGTACTGGGGGCCCTCTGACACCGATAAACTCATCTTT,CALGELDPPKVYWGPSDTDKLIF,TRDV1,23,TRDJ1,TRDD3,-
TGTGCTCTTGGGGACCTAGGAGCCCCCGCGCACTGGGGGATAAAACTCATCTTT,CALGDLGAPAHWGIKLIF,TRDV1,18,TRDJ1,TRDD3,large
TGTGCCTGTGACAAACTGGGGGATACGCGCTCCTGGGACACCCGACAGATGTTTTTC,CACDKLGDTRSWDTRQMFF,TRDV2,19,TRDJ3,TRDD3,medium-sized
TGTGCCTGTGACACCGTACTGGGCTCCTGGGACACCCGACAGATGTTTTTC,CACDTVLGSWDTRQMFF,TRDV2,17,TRDJ3,-,large
TGTGCTCTTGGGCCTCGCTATAAGGGACTCCACCTTCTCCCGGTACTGGGGGAGGATTATCCCGATAAACTCATCTTT,CALGPRYKGLHLLPVLGEDYPDKLIF,TRDV1,26,TRDJ1,TRDD3,medium-sized